What follows are 25 T cell receptor beta chains derived from one specimen sequenced in a study of blood T cell repertoires in COVID-19. The method was immunoSEQ multiplex PCR; TCRdb's version includes in-frame clones alone and lacks a portion of them. The sample lists about 250,000 clones; 83% were seen once. The sample was PBMCs or T cells enriched from blood (not recorded which). Every receptor here comes from a woman in her 40s who had been exposed to COVID-19.

The chain couples TRBV5-5 to TRBJ2-7, with 8 nucleotides matching TRBD1. Trimming took 4 bases from V and 11 from J; bases not matched to a gene: 11. CDR1 and CDR2 from the germline V gene are SGHKS and YYEKEE (reference sequence). This CDR3 has 13 amino acids. The DNA for the CDR3 is TGTGCCAGCAGCCAGGGACAGGTAATGGATAAGTACTTC. Its translation is CASSQGQVMDKYF. Supplemented by reference TRBV5-5 and TRBJ2-7, the full variable domain reads DAGVTQSPTHLIKTRGQQVTLRCSPISGHKSVSWYQQVLGQGPQFIFQYYEKEERGRGNFPDRFSARQFPNYSSELNVNALLLGDSALYLCASSQGQVMDKYFGPGTRLTVT.

This clone has just a few counts. V usage is TRBV5-4 and J usage is TRBJ2-1, with 9 bases fitting TRBD2. The CDR3 contains 15 residues. Germline assignment: CDR1 SGHNT and CDR2 YYREEE (reference sequence). J was trimmed by 5 bases and V by 4 bases; bases with no gene match: 7. This chain's CDR3 is CASSLSGGGHNEQFF. The CDR3 nucleotides read TGTGCCAGCAGCCTTAGCGGGGGAGGGCACAATGAGCAGTTCTTC.

The rearrangement joins TRBV6-5 to TRBJ1-2; D unresolved. Trimming removed 8 bases at V and 0 bases at J, with 10 bases between. Looked up from germline, CDR1 is MNHEY and CDR2 is SVGAGI. The CDR3 loop spans 13 amino acids. Here the CDR3 reads CASGQPTNYGYTF. The CDR3 DNA reads TGTGCCAGCGGGCAGCCCACTAACTATGGCTACACCTTC.

This chain uses TRBV7-2 with TRBJ2-7, with 11 bases matching TRBD1. The V and J ends lost 6 bases and 3 bases, in that order; junction bases with no gene match: 10. Germline assignment: CDR1 SGHTA and CDR2 FQGNSA. CDR3 size: 16 residues. CDR3 in amino acids: CASSLGGDRGFYEQYF. In DNA, the CDR3 is TGTGCCAGCAGTTTGGGCGGGGACAGGGGGTTCTACGAGCAGTACTTC. The whole variable domain, filled in from reference TRBV7-2 and TRBJ2-7, reads GAGVSQSPSNKVTEKGKDVELRCDPISGHTALYWYRQSLGQGLEFLIYFQGNSAPDKSGLPSDRFSAERTGGSVSTLTIQRTQQEDSAVYLCASSLGGDRGFYEQYFGPGTRLTVT.

This clone was observed a few times. This chain joins TRBV5-1 and TRBJ1-1; D possibly corresponds to TRBD1 (6 bases). Germline V gene sequence: CDR1 SGHRS, CDR2 YFSETQ. V was trimmed by 2 bases and J by 1 base, leaving 9 bases between them. This CDR3 is 14 amino acids long. DNA for the CDR3: TGCGCCAGCAGCTTACAGGACAGGAACACTGAAGCTTTCTTT. It codes for CASSLQDRNTEAFF.

This sequence joins TRBV6-5 and TRBJ2-5; 10 bases align to TRBD1. CDR1 is MNHEY, CDR2 SVGAGI, per germline. V dropped 4 bases and J dropped 5; count of bases not matched to a gene: 4. CDR3 length: 14 residues. The CDR3 region has the DNA TGTGCCAGCAGTTTGACAGGGGGCGATGAGACCCAGTACTTC. Translating gives CASSLTGGDETQYF.

The chain carries TRBV5-1 and TRBJ1-1, with a possible D match to TRBD1 (5 bases). CDR1 and CDR2 (germline): SGHRS, YFSETQ. The CDR3 extends over 16 amino acids. V lost 3 bases and J 1 base, leaving 16 bases between the germline ends. The CDR3 nucleotides read TGCGCCAGCAGCTCAAAAGGACACGGGGGGAACACTGAAGCTTTCTTT. Protein sequence: CASSSKGHGGNTEAFF.

The chain employs TRBV6-5 and TRBJ2-6; D is unclear. The V gene's germline CDR1 is MNHEY and CDR2 SVGAGI. V lost 8 bases, J lost 1 base, and 12 bases lay in between. CDR3 length: 15 residues. The CDR3 nucleotides are TGTGCCAGCGCCATTTCCCTATCTGGGGCCAACGTCCTGACTTTC. The encoded protein is CASAISLSGANVLTF.

The chain recombines TRBV7-3 with TRBJ1-2, with 7 bases that match TRBD1. V shed 5 bases, J shed 2 bases, and the junction held 5 bases outside the gene matches. Per germline, CDR1 SGHTA and CDR2 FQGTGA. The CDR3 totals 14 residues. DNA of the CDR3: TGTGCCAGCAGCCCAGGGACAGCGAACTATGGCTACACCTTC. Translation: CASSPGTANYGYTF.

The V and J genes are TRBV19 and TRBJ1-5, with 10 bases aligning to TRBD1. The CDR3 is 16 amino acids. The germline CDR1 and CDR2 sequences are LNHDA and SQIVND (reference sequence). The V and J ends lost 4 bases and 5 bases, in that order; junction bases with no gene match: 8. This chain's CDR3 is CASSKPGQGYDQPQHF. The CDR3 DNA reads as TGTGCCAGTAGTAAGCCGGGACAGGGGTACGATCAGCCCCAGCATTTT.

The chain links TRBV28 to TRBJ1-5; D uncertain. V lost 2 bases and J lost 3, with 20 bases in between. This CDR3 is built from 18 residues. In germline, CDR1 is MDHEN, CDR2 SYDVKM. The CDR3: CASSLVLAHRENNQPQHF. The CDR3 region has the DNA TGTGCCAGCAGTTTAGTTTTGGCCCACCGGGAGAACAATCAGCCCCAGCATTTT.

The rearrangement uses TRBV15 and TRBJ1-2; 8 bases map to TRBD1. The CDR3 extends over 15 amino acids. Germline CDR1 LNHNV, CDR2 YYDKDF (reference sequence). Unmatched junction bases numbered 8, after V lost 1 base and J lost 7 bases. The CDR3 DNA is TGTGCCACCAGCAGAGCTAGCAGGGGGCCGATTGGCTACACCTTC. Translated, it gives CATSRASRGPIGYTF. Complete variable domain (other parts from reference TRBV15 and TRBJ1-2): DAMVIQNPRYQVTQFGKPVTLSCSQTLNHNVMYWYQQKSSQAPKLLFHYYDKDFNNEADTPDNFQSRRPNTSFCFLDIRSPGLGDTAMYLCATSRASRGPIGYTFGSGTRLTVV.

J is TRBJ1-1 and V is TRBV3-1 (or the pseudogene TRBV3-2); D possibly corresponds to TRBD1 (5 bases). V was clipped by 4 bases and J by 3 bases, with 12 bases between them. The CDR3 runs to 14 residues. CDR1 is LGHDT, CDR2 YNNKEL, per germline (reference sequence). The CDR3 spells CASSLTDSHTEAFF. The CDR3, as DNA: TGTGCCAGCAGCCTAACCGACAGTCACACTGAAGCTTTCTTT.

V is TRBV6-5 and J is TRBJ1-2, with D hard to call. The CDR3 runs 14 residues. The V gene's germline CDR1 is MNHEY and CDR2 SVGAGI. The germline V and J ends were trimmed by 7 bases and 4 bases, with 16 bases remaining between them. CDR3 sequence (DNA): TGTGCCAGCACCGGTCTTCCGTTCGTCTATGGCTACACCTTC. Amino acids: CASTGLPFVYGYTF.

The V gene is TRBV9, the J gene TRBJ2-1; perhaps TRBD1 as D (6 bases). The CDR3 length is 15 residues. Trimming removed 0 bases from V and 8 bases from J, with 15 bases in between. The germline V gene encodes CDR1 SGDLS and CDR2 YYNGEE. The CDR3 DNA follows: TGTGCCAGCAGCGTAGGAGGGGGTCCCCCAGATGAGCAGTTCTTC. It encodes CASSVGGGPPDEQFF.

The rearrangement uses TRBV5-1 and TRBJ2-3; 9 bases agree with TRBD2. V dropped 7 bases and J dropped 1; count of bases not matched to a gene: 13. Germline lookup yields CDR1 SGHRS and CDR2 YFSETQ. CDR3 length: 17 residues. The CDR3 loop reads CASPPHSRGGCTDTQYF. For the CDR3, the DNA is TGCGCCAGCCCGCCCCACTCGCGGGGGGGATGCACAGATACGCAGTATTTT. Full variable domain (missing parts from reference TRBV5-1 and TRBJ2-3): KAGVTQTPRYLIKTRGQQVTLSCSPISGHRSVSWYQQTPGQGLQFLFEYFSETQRNKGNFPGRFSGRQFSNSRSEMNVSTLELGDSALYLCASPPHSRGGCTDTQYFGPGTRLTVL.

The CDR3 reads CASSARQGPYGYTF. In nucleotides, the CDR3 is TGTGCCAGCAGCGCCCGACAGGGGCCCTATGGCTACACCTTC. V gene TRBV7-2 combines with J gene TRBJ1-2; 8 bases agree with TRBD1. Trimming cost V 5 bases and J 4 bases; bases outside gene matches: 6. Germline-derived CDR1 and CDR2 are SGHTA and FQGNSA. The CDR3 consists of 14 residues. The complete variable domain, with remaining parts taken from reference TRBV7-2 and TRBJ1-2, reads GAGVSQSPSNKVTEKGKDVELRCDPISGHTALYWYRQSLGQGLEFLIYFQGNSAPDKSGLPSDRFSAERTGGSVSTLTIQRTQQEDSAVYLCASSARQGPYGYTFGSGTRLTVV.

The chain is built from TRBV19 and TRBJ1-1, with D possibly matching TRBD1 (5 bases). From germline, CDR1 is LNHDA and CDR2 SQIVND (reference sequence). V was pared by 11 bases and J by 0 bases, with 13 bases between. The CDR3 loop spans 13 amino acids. CDR3 region: CAVTGGLNTEAFF. CDR3 DNA sequence: TGTGCCGTAACGGGGGGGTTGAACACTGAAGCTTTCTTT.

The chain couples TRBV30 to TRBJ1-1; 7 bases map to TRBD1. CDR1 and CDR2 (germline): GTSNPN, SVGIG (reference sequence). After removal of 8 bases from V and 4 bases from J, the junction contained 10 bases not matched to a gene. The CDR3 is 13 amino acids. As DNA, the CDR3 is TGTGCCGGAGATACAGGGGTAGTCACTGAAGCTTTCTTT. Its protein is CAGDTGVVTEAFF.

In this sample, this clone turned up many times. CDR3 loop: CASSYLTGSNTEAFF. The DNA for the CDR3 is TGTGCCAGCAGCTACCTGACAGGGTCGAACACTGAAGCTTTCTTT. The genes are TRBV7-2 and TRBJ1-1; 7 bases map to TRBD1. With 4 bases clipped from V and 1 base from J, the junction kept 6 bases outside the gene matches. The CDR3 is made up of 15 amino acids. Looked up from germline, CDR1 is SGHTA and CDR2 is FQGNSA.

V gene TRBV7-8 combines with J gene TRBJ1-5, with D possibly being TRBD1 (6 bases). Germline V gives CDR1 SGHVS, CDR2 FQNEAQ. The CDR3 totals 16 residues. V was trimmed by 4 bases and J by 7 bases, leaving 20 bases between them. The DNA of the CDR3 is TGTGCCAGCAGCTCTCACATCGGGGGGGCTAGACAGCCCCAGCATTTT. Its translation is CASSSHIGGARQPQHF.

V usage is TRBV4-2 and J usage is TRBJ1-1, with no clear D. The CDR3 extends over 16 amino acids. The V gene lost 1 base and the J gene lost 2 bases, with 14 bases spanning the gap. Germline assignment: CDR1 LGHNA and CDR2 YNFKEQ. The DNA of the CDR3 is TGTGCCAGCAGCCAAGTTTTAGGGTCTAGCAACACTGAAGCTTTCTTT. Encoded protein: CASSQVLGSSNTEAFF.

CDR3 protein: CASSLGQRNNEQFF. The CDR3 DNA reads as TGTGCCAGCAGCCTGGGACAGAGAAACAATGAGCAGTTCTTC. The rearrangement uses TRBV7-2 and TRBJ2-1; TRBD1 matches 7 bases. The CDR3 sequence is 14 residues long. CDR1 and CDR2 from the germline V gene are SGHTA and FQGNSA. V shed 5 bases, J shed 5 bases, and the junction held 6 bases outside the gene matches.

The chain combines TRBV14 with TRBJ1-6; the match to TRBD1 covers 8 bases. The CDR3 loop spans 14 amino acids. In germline, CDR1 is SGHDN, CDR2 FVKESK. V lost 4 bases, J lost 12 bases, and 8 bases stayed unmatched. Here the CDR3 reads CASSPSDRVKPLHF. CDR3 nucleotides: TGTGCCAGCAGCCCTTCGGACAGGGTTAAACCCCTCCACTTT.

The gene calls are TRBV6-5 and TRBJ1-2; possible D gene TRBD1, 5 bases. Trimming stripped 7 bases from V and 1 base from J, with 13 bases between. In germline, CDR1 is MNHEY, CDR2 SVGAGI. CDR3 length: 14 amino acids. The CDR3 is CASKRGDLNYGYTF. DNA of the CDR3: TGTGCCAGCAAACGGGGGGATCTTAACTATGGCTACACCTTC.